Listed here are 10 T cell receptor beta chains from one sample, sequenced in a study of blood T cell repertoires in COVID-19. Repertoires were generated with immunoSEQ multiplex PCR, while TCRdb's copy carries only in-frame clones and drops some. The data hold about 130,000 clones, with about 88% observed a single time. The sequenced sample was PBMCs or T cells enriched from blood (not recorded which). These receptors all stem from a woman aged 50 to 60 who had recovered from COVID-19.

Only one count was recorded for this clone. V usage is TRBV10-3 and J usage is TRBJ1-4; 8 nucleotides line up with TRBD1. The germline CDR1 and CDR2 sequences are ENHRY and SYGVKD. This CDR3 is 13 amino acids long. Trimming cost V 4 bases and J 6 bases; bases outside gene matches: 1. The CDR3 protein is CAISVDRDEKLFF. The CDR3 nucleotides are TGTGCCATCAGTGTGGACAGGGATGAAAAACTGTTTTTT.

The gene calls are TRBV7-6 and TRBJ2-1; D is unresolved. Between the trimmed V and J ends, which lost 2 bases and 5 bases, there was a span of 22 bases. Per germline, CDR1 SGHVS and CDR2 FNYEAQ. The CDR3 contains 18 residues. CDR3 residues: CASSLNGAGYTENNEQFF. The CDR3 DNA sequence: TGTGCCAGCAGCTTAAATGGTGCAGGCTACACTGAAAACAATGAGCAGTTCTTC.

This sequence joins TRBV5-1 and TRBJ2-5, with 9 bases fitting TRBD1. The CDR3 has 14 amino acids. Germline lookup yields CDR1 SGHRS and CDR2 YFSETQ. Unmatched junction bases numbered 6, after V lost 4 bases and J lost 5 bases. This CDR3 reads CASSPDRGDETQYF. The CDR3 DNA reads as TGCGCCAGCAGCCCGGACAGGGGTGATGAGACCCAGTACTTC.

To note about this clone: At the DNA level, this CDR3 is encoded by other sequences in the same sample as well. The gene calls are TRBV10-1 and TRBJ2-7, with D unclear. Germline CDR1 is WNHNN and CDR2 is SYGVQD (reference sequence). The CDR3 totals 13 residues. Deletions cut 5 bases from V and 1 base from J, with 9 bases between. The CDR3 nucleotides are TGCGCCAGCAGTCCGACTGGGTCCTACGAGCAGTACTTC. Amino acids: CASSPTGSYEQYF.

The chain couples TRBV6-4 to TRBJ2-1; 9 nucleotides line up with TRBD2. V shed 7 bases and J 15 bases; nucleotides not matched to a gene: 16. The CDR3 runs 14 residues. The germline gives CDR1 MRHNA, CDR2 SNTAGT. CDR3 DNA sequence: TGTGCCAGCAATGAGATCAACTTAGCGGGGGTACGGTTCTTC. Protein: CASNEINLAGVRFF.

In nucleotides, the CDR3 is TGCGCCAGCAGCCTGGGACAGGGCTTCCCTATGAACACTGAAGCTTTCTTT. It yields the protein CASSLGQGFPMNTEAFF. J is TRBJ1-1 and V is TRBV5-1; 9 positions match TRBD1. Germline V CDR1 and CDR2: SGHRS, YFSETQ. V shed 4 bases, J shed 0 bases, and the junction held 10 bases outside the gene matches. This CDR3 spans 17 amino acids.

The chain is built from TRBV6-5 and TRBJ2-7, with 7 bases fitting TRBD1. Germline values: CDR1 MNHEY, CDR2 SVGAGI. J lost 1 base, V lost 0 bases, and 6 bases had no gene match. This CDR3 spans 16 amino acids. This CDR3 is CASSYSTGIPSYEQYF. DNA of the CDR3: TGTGCCAGCAGTTACTCGACAGGGATCCCTTCCTACGAGCAGTACTTC.

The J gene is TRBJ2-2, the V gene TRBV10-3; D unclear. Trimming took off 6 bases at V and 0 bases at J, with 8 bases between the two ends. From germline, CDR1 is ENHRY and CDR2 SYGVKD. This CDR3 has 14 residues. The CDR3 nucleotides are TGTGCCATCAGACGACTGGCGAACACCGGGGAGCTGTTTTTT. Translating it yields CAIRRLANTGELFF.

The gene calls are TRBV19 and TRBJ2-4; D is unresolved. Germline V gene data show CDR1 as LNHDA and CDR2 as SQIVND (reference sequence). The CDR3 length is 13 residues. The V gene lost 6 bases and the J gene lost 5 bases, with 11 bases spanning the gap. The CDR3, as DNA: TGTGCCAGTAGACCTCTTGAGGAAAACATTCAGTACTTC. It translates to CASRPLEENIQYF.

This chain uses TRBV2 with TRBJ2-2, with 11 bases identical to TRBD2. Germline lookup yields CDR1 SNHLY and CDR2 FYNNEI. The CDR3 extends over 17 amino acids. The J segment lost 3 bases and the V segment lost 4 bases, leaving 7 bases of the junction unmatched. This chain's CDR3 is CASSAVAGGPDTGELFF. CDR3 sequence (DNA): TGTGCCAGCAGTGCGGTAGCGGGGGGGCCCGACACCGGGGAGCTGTTTTTT.